These T cell receptor beta chains were read from a single sample in a study of CD4+ T cells in melanoma. TCRdb's copy holds only in-frame clones and misses some; the assay was immunoSEQ multiplex PCR. The data hold around 4,800 clones, with around three fifths observed a single time. The material sequenced was cells from a culture (not recorded whether cultured in vitro). The receptors here all came from a human donor with melanoma. CDR3s include the opening cysteine and the closing phenylalanine or tryptophan. The D gene is left open where the match is weak. A row's size may be missing; if present it is once, few, many or a size class.

clone_size	v_call	d_call	j_call	cdr3_nt	cdr3_aa
.	TRBV2	.	TRBJ1-5	TGTGCCAGCAGTGACGGGGGCGGCCAGCCCCAGCATTTT	CASSDGGGQPQHF
.	TRBV7-8	.	TRBJ1-1	TGTGCCAGCAGCTTAGCGGCGAACACTGAAGCTTTCTTT	CASSLAANTEAFF
.	TRBV28	.	TRBJ1-5	TGTGCCAGCAGTCATTATAGCAATCAGCCCCAGCATTTT	CASSHYSNQPQHF
.	TRBV6-6	.	TRBJ1-3	TGTGCCAGCAGTTACCCCTTATCCAGAGGTGGAAACACCATATATTTT	CASSYPLSRGGNTIYF
medium-sized	TRBV6-5	TRBD1	TRBJ2-7	TGTGCCAGCAGTTACGGGACAGGAAAGTACGAGCAGTACTTC	CASSYGTGKYEQYF
few	TRBV3-1/TRBV3-2	.	TRBJ2-7	TGTGCCAGCACCTATGGGTACGAGCAGTACTTC	CASTYGYEQYF
.	TRBV5-1	.	TRBJ2-3	TGCGCCAGCAGCCCGTGGGGGAGTGGCGATACGCAGTATTTT	CASSPWGSGDTQYF
.	TRBV5-1	.	TRBJ1-1	TGCGCCAGCAGAGACAGCGTTCCGGACACTGAAGCTTTCTTT	CASRDSVPDTEAFF
.	TRBV7-3	.	TRBJ2-1	TGTGCCAGCAGCCCCGACTTAGCGGACAATGAGCAGTTCTTC	CASSPDLADNEQFF
.	TRBV12-3/TRBV12-4	.	TRBJ2-3	TGTGCCAGCAGTTTACGAGATACGCAGTATTTT	CASSLRDTQYF
.	TRBV19	.	TRBJ1-5	TGTGCCAGTAAGGCGTGGGGGAGGCGGCAGCCCCAGCATTTT	CASKAWGRRQPQHF
.	TRBV7-3	.	TRBJ2-3	TGTGCCAGCAGCCGTGGACAGAGCACAGATACGCAGTATTTT	CASSRGQSTDTQYF
few	TRBV11-2	.	TRBJ1-1	TGTGCCAGCAGCTTAGAGATAGGGAGTATCACTGAAGCTTTCTTT	CASSLEIGSITEAFF
.	TRBV10-3	.	TRBJ1-2	TGTGCCACTATGGAGGCGGGGGGCTGGGGCTACACCTTC	CATMEAGGWGYTF
once	TRBV19	.	TRBJ2-2	TGTGCCAGTAGTATAGATAGGGGACGTAAGATCACCGGGGAGCTGTTTTTT	CASSIDRGRKITGELFF
.	TRBV28	.	TRBJ1-3	TGTGCCAGCAGTCAAATCGGGACAAAACTGGGAAGCTCTGGAAACACCATATATTTT	CASSQIGTKLGSSGNTIYF
.	TRBV10-3	TRBD1	TRBJ1-2	TGTGCCATCAGCCGGGACAGCTATGGCTACACCTTC	CAISRDSYGYTF
.	TRBV9	.	TRBJ2-7	TGTGCCAGCAGCGTAGGTCCCGGATCGAGCTCCTACGAGCAGTACTTC	CASSVGPGSSSYEQYF
.	TRBV28	TRBD1	TRBJ1-5	TGTGCCAGCAGTTCCAGGGGGCAGGGCAATCAGCCCCAGCATTTT	CASSSRGQGNQPQHF
.	TRBV20-1	.	TRBJ1-2	TGCAGTGCAAGGGGGGGGGATGGCTACACCTTC	CSARGGDGYTF
.	TRBV30	TRBD1	TRBJ2-7	TGTGCCTGGACCGGGACAGGTTACGAGCAGTACTTC	CAWTGTGYEQYF
medium-sized	TRBV18	.	TRBJ1-5	TGTGCCAGCCGCCCCGGGGGTAGCAATCAGCCCCAGCATTTT	CASRPGGSNQPQHF
.	TRBV18	.	TRBJ1-4	TGTGCCAGCGCTAACCCAGGGCACGCTGAAAAACTGTTTTTT	CASANPGHAEKLFF
once	TRBV5-1	.	TRBJ1-1	TGCGCCAGCAGCTTGGCGCCGCAGAATGAAGCTTTCTTT	CASSLAPQNEAFF
.	TRBV7-2	TRBD1	TRBJ1-2	TGTGCCAGCAGAAATCCGGGACAGGGAGATGGCTACACCTTC	CASRNPGQGDGYTF
few	TRBV30	.	TRBJ2-7	TGTGCCTGGGACGCTCCCTACGAGCAGTACTTC	CAWDAPYEQYF
.	TRBV29-1	.	TRBJ2-3	TGCAGCGTTGACCCCCTCTTCCGCACAGATACGCAGTATTTT	CSVDPLFRTDTQYF
.	TRBV6-2/TRBV6-3	.	TRBJ2-7	TGTGCCAGCAGTTATTCCTGGGCGCAGTACTTC	CASSYSWAQYF
.	TRBV28	TRBD1	TRBJ2-7	TGTGCCAGCAGTGCGGGACAGGGCTACGAGCAGTACTTC	CASSAGQGYEQYF
.	TRBV4-1	.	TRBJ2-2	TGCGCCAGCAGCCCTTCATCAATGAACACCGGGGAGCTGTTTTTT	CASSPSSMNTGELFF
.	TRBV9	.	TRBJ2-2	TGTGCCAGCGCCAGGGGGGGCGGCGGGGAGCTGTTTTTT	CASARGGGGELFF
medium-sized	TRBV5-1	TRBD2	TRBJ2-3	TGCGCCAGCAGCTTTGACCTAGCGGGGACTGGAGATACGCAGTATTTT	CASSFDLAGTGDTQYF
.	TRBV6-7	.	TRBJ1-2	TGTGCCAGCCCCGGCGGGTATGGCTACACCTTC	CASPGGYGYTF
.	TRBV11-1	.	TRBJ2-3	TGTGCCAGCAGCCACGGGCAGGGCACAGATACGCAGTATTTT	CASSHGQGTDTQYF
.	TRBV7-8	TRBD1	TRBJ1-4	TGTGCCAGCAGCGGGACGGACAGGGGGGATGAAAAACTGTTTTTT	CASSGTDRGDEKLFF
.	TRBV27	.	TRBJ2-1	TGTGCCAGCTCCTTAACCCCAGGCAGAGCAGTTGAGCAGTTCTTC	CASSLTPGRAVEQFF
.	TRBV7-3	.	TRBJ1-1	TGTGCCAGCAGCCCGGGCGCAATGAACACTGAAGCTTTCTTT	CASSPGAMNTEAFF
.	TRBV7-3	.	TRBJ2-3	TGTGCCAGCAGCTTAGAGGCGGGGTTGGCAGATACGCAGTATTTT	CASSLEAGLADTQYF
.	TRBV10-3	TRBD2	TRBJ2-5	TGTGCCATCAGTGAGTTAGCGGGAATACAAGAGACCCAGTACTTC	CAISELAGIQETQYF
.	TRBV7-8	.	TRBJ2-1	TGTGCCAGCAGCTTAATGGGAGCGGTTCATGAGCAGTTCTTC	CASSLMGAVHEQFF
.	TRBV30	.	TRBJ2-2	TGTGCCTGGAGTGTAGAGGGTTACACCGGGGAGCTGTTTTTT	CAWSVEGYTGELFF
.	TRBV11-1	TRBD2	TRBJ2-7	TGTGCCAGCAGCTTAGAAGCTAGCGGGGGGTACGAGCAGTACTTC	CASSLEASGGYEQYF
large	TRBV20-1	TRBD2	TRBJ2-1	TGCAGTGCTAGTCCCGGGGGGGCCCCCTACAATGAGCAGTTCTTC	CSASPGGAPYNEQFF
.	TRBV19	.	TRBJ1-1	TGTGCCAGTAGTAATCTGGACAGGAACACTGAAGCTTTCTTT	CASSNLDRNTEAFF
.	TRBV5-6	.	TRBJ2-5	TGTGCCAGCACCCTTTATCCCGGACAGCTACAAGAGACCCAGTACTTC	CASTLYPGQLQETQYF
.	TRBV15	TRBD1	TRBJ2-7	TGTGCCACCAGCAGGGGACAGGGTGGGCGCGAGCAGTACTTC	CATSRGQGGREQYF
few	TRBV24-1	TRBD1	TRBJ2-3	TGTGCCACCAGTGAGGGGACAGGGGGAGATACGCAGTATTTT	CATSEGTGGDTQYF
few	TRBV5-1	.	TRBJ1-2	TGCGCCAGCAGCTTGGAGTCGGGGTTCATGGGCTATGGCTACACCTTC	CASSLESGFMGYGYTF
.	TRBV10-3	.	TRBJ2-2	TGTGCCATCAAGACTGACAGTGCGAACACCGGGGAGCTGTTTTTT	CAIKTDSANTGELFF
.	TRBV19	.	TRBJ1-5	TGTGCCAGTAGTATAGATAAACAGCCCCAGCATTTT	CASSIDKQPQHF
medium-sized	TRBV9	.	TRBJ2-1	TGTGCCAGCAGCCAGCAGGGGAACTCCTACAATGAGCAGTTCTTC	CASSQQGNSYNEQFF